The rows below give T cell receptor beta chains drawn from one sample of a study of control samples from healthy donors and cancer patients. Sequencing was performed with immunoSEQ multiplex PCR; in TCRdb, only in-frame clones are kept and a portion is missing. The sample lists under 90,000 clones; around 94% were seen once. Sequenced input: blood. The origin of the receptors is a woman aged 60-75 years in good health. Each CDR3 is given with its conserved first and last residue. A D gene is named only where the DNA matches it firmly. Rows give clone size only sometimes, using once, few, many, or a class for an expanded clone.

v_gene: TRBV6-2/TRBV6-3
d_gene: TRBD1
abundance: few
j_gene: TRBJ1-5
CDR3nt: TGTGCCAGCAGCATATCATTCGGGACAGGGGCGAATCAGCCCCAGCATTTT
CDR3aa: CASSISFGTGANQPQHF

v_gene: TRBV30
d_gene: -
abundance: -
j_gene: TRBJ1-3
CDR3nt: TGTGCCTGGAGTGTTGGGGGCTCTGGAAACACCATATATTTT
CDR3aa: CAWSVGGSGNTIYF

v_gene: TRBV28
d_gene: -
abundance: -
j_gene: TRBJ2-5
CDR3nt: TGTGCCAGCACCGTAGGTGGTCAAGAGACCCAGTACTTC
CDR3aa: CASTVGGQETQYF

v_gene: TRBV10-3
d_gene: -
abundance: once
j_gene: TRBJ2-5
CDR3nt: TGTGCCCCACCCCACCCTCGGCCAGAGACCCAGTACTTC
CDR3aa: CAPPHPRPETQYF

v_gene: TRBV27
d_gene: TRBD1
abundance: -
j_gene: TRBJ1-1
CDR3nt: TGTGCCAGCAGTTTATCAGGGGGCTGGACTGAAGCTTTCTTT
CDR3aa: CASSLSGGWTEAFF

v_gene: TRBV27
d_gene: TRBD2
abundance: -
j_gene: TRBJ2-1
CDR3nt: TGTGCCAGCAGTTTATATAAGGTGGCTAGCGGGAGCCGCGAGCAGTTCTTC
CDR3aa: CASSLYKVASGSREQFF

v_gene: TRBV4-2
d_gene: TRBD2
abundance: once
j_gene: TRBJ2-5
CDR3nt: TGTGCCAGCAGCCCCCTAAAAACGGGAGGGCCGGGTGAGACCCAGTACTTC
CDR3aa: CASSPLKTGGPGETQYF

v_gene: TRBV11-2
d_gene: -
abundance: -
j_gene: TRBJ2-7
CDR3nt: TGTGCCAGCGGCACGGACCGCTACGAGCAGTACTTC
CDR3aa: CASGTDRYEQYF

v_gene: TRBV5-5
d_gene: -
abundance: -
j_gene: TRBJ2-7
CDR3nt: TGTGCCAGCAGCTTTGCAGGGAACGAGCAGTACTTC
CDR3aa: CASSFAGNEQYF

v_gene: TRBV30
d_gene: TRBD2
abundance: -
j_gene: TRBJ2-1
CDR3nt: TGTGCCTGGAAAAGCGGGAGCTACAATGAGCAGTTCTTC
CDR3aa: CAWKSGSYNEQFF

v_gene: TRBV28
d_gene: -
abundance: -
j_gene: TRBJ2-7
CDR3nt: TGTGCCAGCAGCCGCGCAGGCTACGAGCAGTACTTC
CDR3aa: CASSRAGYEQYF

v_gene: TRBV6-5
d_gene: -
abundance: -
j_gene: TRBJ1-2
CDR3nt: TGTGCCAGCAGTGACTCAGGAGGCTATGGCTACACCTTC
CDR3aa: CASSDSGGYGYTF

v_gene: TRBV9
d_gene: -
abundance: -
j_gene: TRBJ1-2
CDR3nt: TGTGCCAGCAGCTCGTCACCACAGGGCCGCTATGGCTACACCTTC
CDR3aa: CASSSSPQGRYGYTF

v_gene: TRBV28
d_gene: -
abundance: -
j_gene: TRBJ1-3
CDR3nt: TGTGCCAGCAGTTCGGAGGGGGGCACAGGGACGGTGGTTGGCACCATATATTTT
CDR3aa: CASSSEGGTGTVVGTIYF

v_gene: TRBV19
d_gene: -
abundance: once
j_gene: TRBJ1-4
CDR3nt: TGTGCCAGTAGGGACGGAGCAACTAATGAAAAACTGTTTTTT
CDR3aa: CASRDGATNEKLFF

v_gene: TRBV7-9
d_gene: TRBD1
abundance: -
j_gene: TRBJ2-7
CDR3nt: TGTGCCAGCAGCAAGACAGGGTACGAGCAGTACTTC
CDR3aa: CASSKTGYEQYF

v_gene: TRBV4-1
d_gene: -
abundance: -
j_gene: TRBJ1-2
CDR3nt: TGCGCCAGCAGCCAAGAAAGCAACTTCGGCAATGGCTACACCTTC
CDR3aa: CASSQESNFGNGYTF

v_gene: TRBV27
d_gene: TRBD1
abundance: -
j_gene: TRBJ2-5
CDR3nt: TGTGCCAGCAGTTCACTAACAGGGGGTCGAGAGACCCAGTACTTC
CDR3aa: CASSSLTGGRETQYF

v_gene: TRBV2
d_gene: -
abundance: -
j_gene: TRBJ2-1
CDR3nt: TGTGCCAGCAGTTTAAGGGAGTACTACAATGAGCAGTTCTTC
CDR3aa: CASSLREYYNEQFF

v_gene: TRBV7-8
d_gene: -
abundance: -
j_gene: TRBJ2-7
CDR3nt: TGTGCCAGCAGCTTAGGCCCGGGTCCCTACGAGCAGTACTTC
CDR3aa: CASSLGPGPYEQYF

v_gene: TRBV7-9
d_gene: -
abundance: -
j_gene: TRBJ1-3
CDR3nt: TGTGCCAGCAGCTTAGGTCGGGGTCTCTCGACTCGAGGTACAAACACCATATATTTT
CDR3aa: CASSLGRGLSTRGTNTIYF

v_gene: TRBV10-3
d_gene: TRBD2
abundance: -
j_gene: TRBJ2-7
CDR3nt: TGTGCCATCGGATCCGGGACTAGCGGGAGATCTTACGAGCAGTACTTC
CDR3aa: CAIGSGTSGRSYEQYF

v_gene: TRBV5-1
d_gene: TRBD1
abundance: -
j_gene: TRBJ1-3
CDR3nt: TGCGCCAGCAAAGAGGGGGCTTTTGGAAACACCATATATTTT
CDR3aa: CASKEGAFGNTIYF

v_gene: TRBV10-1
d_gene: -
abundance: -
j_gene: TRBJ1-2
CDR3nt: TGCGCCAGCAGTGAAGGGCCAGGCTATGGCTACACCTTC
CDR3aa: CASSEGPGYGYTF

v_gene: TRBV7-9
d_gene: TRBD2
abundance: -
j_gene: TRBJ2-1
CDR3nt: TGTGCCAGCAGCCTAGGGACTAGCGGGAGGGATGAGCAGTTCTTC
CDR3aa: CASSLGTSGRDEQFF

v_gene: TRBV24-1
d_gene: -
abundance: -
j_gene: TRBJ2-5
CDR3nt: TGTGCCACCAGTGATTTGCAGGGGGGGGCCGCCCAAGAGACCCAGTACTTC
CDR3aa: CATSDLQGGAAQETQYF

v_gene: TRBV9
d_gene: -
abundance: -
j_gene: TRBJ2-3
CDR3nt: TGTGCCAGCAGCGTAGGAGGATTTGATACGCAGTATTTT
CDR3aa: CASSVGGFDTQYF

v_gene: TRBV18
d_gene: -
abundance: -
j_gene: TRBJ2-2
CDR3nt: TGTGCCAGCTCCGTCGATTTAGGAGGTACCGGGGAGCTGTTTTTT
CDR3aa: CASSVDLGGTGELFF

v_gene: TRBV30
d_gene: -
abundance: -
j_gene: TRBJ2-7
CDR3nt: TGTGCCTGGAGTGGAAAAAGCGCGCCGGGGCAGTACTTC
CDR3aa: CAWSGKSAPGQYF

v_gene: TRBV19
d_gene: -
abundance: -
j_gene: TRBJ1-1
CDR3nt: TGTGCCAGTACAAGGGGGGGGAGAGAGGGCACTGAAGCTTTCTTT
CDR3aa: CASTRGGREGTEAFF

v_gene: TRBV7-9
d_gene: -
abundance: -
j_gene: TRBJ1-4
CDR3nt: TGTGCCAGCAGCCCGAGGGGTGAAAAACTGTTTTTT
CDR3aa: CASSPRGEKLFF

v_gene: TRBV18
d_gene: -
abundance: -
j_gene: TRBJ2-7
CDR3nt: TGTGCCAGCTCACCGGCAAATTACGAGCAGTACTTC
CDR3aa: CASSPANYEQYF

v_gene: TRBV30
d_gene: -
abundance: -
j_gene: TRBJ2-5
CDR3nt: TGTGCCTGGAGTGTAGGTGGCTTGCAGACCCAGTACTTC
CDR3aa: CAWSVGGLQTQYF

v_gene: TRBV15
d_gene: -
abundance: -
j_gene: TRBJ2-7
CDR3nt: TGTGCCACCAGCAGAGAACAGGGTGAACTTTACGAGCAGTACTTC
CDR3aa: CATSREQGELYEQYF

v_gene: TRBV4-2
d_gene: TRBD2
abundance: once
j_gene: TRBJ2-3
CDR3nt: TGTGCCAGCCGGGCGGGAGGAAGGGATACGCAGTATTTT
CDR3aa: CASRAGGRDTQYF

v_gene: TRBV5-1
d_gene: -
abundance: -
j_gene: TRBJ2-7
CDR3nt: TGCGCCAGCAGCTTGCTTGGGGACTCCTCCTACGAGCAGTACTTC
CDR3aa: CASSLLGDSSYEQYF

v_gene: TRBV28
d_gene: -
abundance: once
j_gene: TRBJ1-3
CDR3nt: TGTGCCAGCAGTCCGGGGGGAACTAGAAACACCATATATTTT
CDR3aa: CASSPGGTRNTIYF

v_gene: TRBV19
d_gene: -
abundance: -
j_gene: TRBJ2-1
CDR3nt: TGTGCCAGTAGTATAGTTGGACTTAGGAATGAGCAGTTCTTC
CDR3aa: CASSIVGLRNEQFF

v_gene: TRBV3-1/TRBV3-2
d_gene: TRBD2
abundance: -
j_gene: TRBJ2-4
CDR3nt: TGTGCCAGCAGCCAAGGACTAGCGGGAGGGTTAAACATTCAGTACTTC
CDR3aa: CASSQGLAGGLNIQYF

v_gene: TRBV9
d_gene: -
abundance: -
j_gene: TRBJ1-3
CDR3nt: TGTGCCAGCAGCGTCGCCTTTGGTGGAAACACCATATATTTT
CDR3aa: CASSVAFGGNTIYF

v_gene: TRBV2
d_gene: -
abundance: -
j_gene: TRBJ2-7
CDR3nt: TGTGCCAGCAGTGATCGGTACGAGCAGTACTTC
CDR3aa: CASSDRYEQYF

v_gene: TRBV3-1/TRBV3-2
d_gene: -
abundance: -
j_gene: TRBJ2-2
CDR3nt: TGTGCCAGCAGCCAAGAGTCGTCCGCCGGGGAGCTGTTTTTT
CDR3aa: CASSQESSAGELFF

v_gene: TRBV5-4
d_gene: TRBD1
abundance: -
j_gene: TRBJ1-1
CDR3nt: TGTGCAACAAACAAGAAGGGGGCGAACACTGAAGCTTTCTTT
CDR3aa: CATNKKGANTEAFF

v_gene: TRBV7-9
d_gene: TRBD2
abundance: few
j_gene: TRBJ2-5
CDR3nt: TGTGCCAGCAGCTACTGGGGACTAGCGGGAGGGCAGGAGACCCAGTACTTC
CDR3aa: CASSYWGLAGGQETQYF

v_gene: TRBV7-3
d_gene: -
abundance: -
j_gene: TRBJ2-3
CDR3nt: TGTGCCAGCAGCTCTCAATCCTCGCGAGATACGCAGTATTTT
CDR3aa: CASSSQSSRDTQYF

v_gene: TRBV11-2
d_gene: -
abundance: -
j_gene: TRBJ2-4
CDR3nt: TGTGCCAGCAGTCCTGAGGGGTCCATTCAGTACTTC
CDR3aa: CASSPEGSIQYF

v_gene: TRBV2
d_gene: -
abundance: -
j_gene: TRBJ2-3
CDR3nt: TGTGCCAGCAGGGTAGGGCTATTCATCGCAGATACGCAGTATTTT
CDR3aa: CASRVGLFIADTQYF

v_gene: TRBV5-4
d_gene: -
abundance: -
j_gene: TRBJ2-4
CDR3nt: TGTGCCAGCAGCCCCCGAGGAATACTAGCCAAAAACATTCAGTACTTC
CDR3aa: CASSPRGILAKNIQYF

v_gene: TRBV30
d_gene: -
abundance: -
j_gene: TRBJ1-5
CDR3nt: TGTGCCTGGAGTGTAGGGCTCGATCAGCCCCAGCATTTT
CDR3aa: CAWSVGLDQPQHF

v_gene: TRBV2
d_gene: -
abundance: -
j_gene: TRBJ2-6
CDR3nt: TGTGCCAGCAGTGAAGCAGGCTGGCTTAGGAGATCTGGGGCCAACGTCCTGACTTTC
CDR3aa: CASSEAGWLRRSGANVLTF

v_gene: TRBV11-3
d_gene: -
abundance: -
j_gene: TRBJ2-7
CDR3nt: TGTGCCAGCAGCTTAAGCCGGGGAGGTGAGCAGTACTTC
CDR3aa: CASSLSRGGEQYF

v_gene: TRBV5-4
d_gene: -
abundance: -
j_gene: TRBJ2-7
CDR3nt: TGTGCCAGCAGCTTGGAAGGGTTGACTTCCTACGAGCAGTACTTC
CDR3aa: CASSLEGLTSYEQYF

v_gene: TRBV28
d_gene: -
abundance: -
j_gene: TRBJ1-1
CDR3nt: TGTGCCAGCAGCGGAGACAGTGGGAGGTGGGCTTTCTTT
CDR3aa: CASSGDSGRWAFF

v_gene: TRBV24-1
d_gene: -
abundance: -
j_gene: TRBJ1-4
CDR3nt: TGTGCCACCAGTGATCCCGGGACGGGGAATGAAAAACTGTTTTTT
CDR3aa: CATSDPGTGNEKLFF